Sequencing of this TCR beta chain was carried out in a study of blood T cell repertoires in COVID-19. For the study at large: Sites in the United States, Italy and Spain provided acute and convalescent COVID-19 samples. The cDNA or gDNA used as material had been derived from T cells, B-cell-depleted T cells, or PBMCs.

Authors' analysis steps: From reference gene primer amplification, estimates of nucleated cell counts were derived. Profiled with immunoSEQ multiplex PCR; TCRdb holds only in-frame clones, not every one. The V and J calls and clone size were taken over from that table, and D and trimming were inferred from the DNA. The table records about 150,000 clones, roughly 90% of them present only once. V lost 3 bases and J lost 4, with 17 bases in between. Germline-derived CDR1 and CDR2 are MNHEY and SVGEGT. The CDR3 spans 16 residues. V gene TRBV6-2 or TRBV6-3 combines with J gene TRBJ2-3; D remains ambiguous. The receptor comes from a man between 60 and 75 years old with active or convalescent COVID-19. Sequencing was carried out using peripheral blood. As DNA, the CDR3 is TGTGCCAGCAGTTATAGTCCTAGTGCGCTTCCAGATACGCAGTATTTT. Amino acids: CASSYSPSALPDTQYF.